Listed here are 5 T cell receptor beta chains from one sample, sequenced in a study of monozygotic twins with inflammatory bowel disease. TCRdb reprocessed the 5' RACE reads and reports one entry per CDR3 protein, with no DNA. The data include a few hundred thousand distinct CDR3 sequences; the top ten clones carry just over 2.5%. Material: blood. Source of these receptors: a human donor with ulcerative colitis or Crohn's disease, or a healthy co-twin of an affected twin (not recorded which).

This chain joins TRBV3-1 and TRBJ1-5; TCRdb proposes TRBD1, but this gene call is untestable without DNA. CDR1 LGHDT and CDR2 YNNKEL come from the germline V gene (reference sequence). CDR3 size: 16 residues. This CDR3 reads CASSALPGYSNQPQHF.

This sequence joins TRBV6-2 or TRBV6-3 and TRBJ2-5; TCRdb's D gene call, TRBD1, goes unchecked for lack of DNA. This CDR3 is built from 15 residues. The V gene's germline CDR1 is MNHEY and CDR2 SVGEGT. CDR3 in amino acids: CASREDTGGKETQYF.

J is TRBJ2-1 and V is TRBV7-3. Germline V gene data show CDR1 as SGHTA and CDR2 as FQGTGA. CDR3 length: 17 residues. The CDR3 loop is CASSSYAAASSYNEQFF.

The chain recombines TRBV28 with TRBJ2-5; absent DNA, TCRdb's TRBD2 call cannot be checked. The CDR3 is 16 residues long. Germline V gene sequence: CDR1 MDHEN, CDR2 SYDVKM. This CDR3 reads CASSTPMWEAEETQYF. The whole variable domain, filled in from reference TRBV28 and TRBJ2-5, reads DVKVTQSSRYLVKRTGEKVFLECVQDMDHENMFWYRQDPGLGLRLIYFSYDVKMKEKGDIPEGYSVSREKKERFSLILESASTNQTSMYLCASSTPMWEAEETQYFGPGTRLLVL.

V usage is TRBV5-1 and J usage is TRBJ2-3; the TRBD1 assignment by TCRdb is unverifiable without DNA. This CDR3 spans 15 amino acids. Germline CDR1 reads SGHRS; CDR2 reads YFSETQ. CDR3 loop: CASSHTGTNTDTQYF.